These 16 T cell receptor beta chains were sequenced from one sample in a study of cytomegalovirus exposure and HLA in healthy donors. The PCR had 60 Vbeta and 13 Jbeta primers. Assay: immunoSEQ multiplex PCR; the TCRdb copy retains only in-frame clones and omits some. The table gives some 200,000 clones; the top ten clones make up almost 0.75% of it. The sequenced material came from PBMCs. The origin of the receptors is a boy between 10 and 17 years old in good health and CMV-seronegative.

This rearrangement joins TRBV9 to TRBJ1-1; D remains ambiguous. The ends were cut back, 1 base at V and 5 bases at J, with 15 bases in the middle. The CDR3 contains 15 residues. CDR1 SGDLS and CDR2 YYNGEE come from the germline V gene. CDR3 protein: CASSVFAGSRTEAFF. CDR3 nucleotide sequence: TGTGCCAGCAGCGTATTTGCCGGGAGTCGGACTGAAGCTTTCTTT.

V usage is TRBV7-9 and J usage is TRBJ2-3, with TRBD2 matching 10 bases. Germline loops: CDR1 SEHNR, CDR2 FQNEAQ (reference sequence). The CDR3 extends over 19 amino acids. With 5 bases clipped from V and 6 bases from J, the junction kept 20 bases outside the gene matches. DNA of the CDR3: TGTGCCAGCAGCACCGCCCTTGGTCTAGCGGGGGCCCAGGCGGATACGCAGTATTTT. Amino acid sequence: CASSTALGLAGAQADTQYF.

The V call is TRBV4-3, the J call TRBJ1-6; a possible D gene is TRBD1 (6 bases). V lost 4 bases and J 8 bases, leaving 12 bases between the germline ends. The CDR3 totals 14 residues. The germline V gene has CDR1 LGHNA and CDR2 YSLEER. This CDR3 reads CASSRGWTDSPLHF. CDR3 DNA: TGCGCCAGCAGCCGAGGATGGACAGATTCACCCCTCCACTTT.

CDR3 in amino acids: CASSYDQGVNEQYF. For the CDR3, the DNA is TGTGCCAGCAGTTACGACCAGGGGGTAAACGAGCAGTACTTC. The chain links TRBV6-5 to TRBJ2-7; the match to TRBD1 covers 7 bases. The V segment lost 2 bases and the J segment 5 bases; nucleotides outside the gene matches: 6. From germline, CDR1 is MNHEY and CDR2 SVGAGI. The CDR3 runs to 14 residues.

Written as DNA, the CDR3 is TGCGCCAGCAGCTTGGCAGCGGGGGTGCCGAGCTCCTACGAGCAGTACTTC. It translates to CASSLAAGVPSSYEQYF. V and J are TRBV5-1 and TRBJ2-7; 8 nucleotides align to TRBD2. The CDR3 contains 17 residues. The germline CDR1 and CDR2 sequences are SGHRS and YFSETQ. V dropped 0 bases and J dropped 0; count of bases not matched to a gene: 8.

V and J are TRBV9 and TRBJ1-1; D remains ambiguous. The V and J ends lost 4 bases and 0 bases respectively, with 16 bases between them. The CDR3 extends over 16 amino acids. Germline V gene sequence: CDR1 SGDLS, CDR2 YYNGEE. The CDR3 loop reads CASSPRARPLNTEAFF. CDR3 in DNA: TGTGCCAGCAGCCCTAGAGCAAGGCCTCTGAACACTGAAGCTTTCTTT.

This chain connects TRBV7-2 to TRBJ1-5, with 9 positions matching TRBD1. Germline CDR1 is SGHTA and CDR2 is FQGNSA. The trim removed 1 base at V and 7 bases at J, leaving 5 bases unmatched. This CDR3 is built from 15 residues. As DNA, the CDR3 is TGTGCCAGCAGCTTAGGGACAGGGGCGGGACAGCCCCAGCATTTT. Residues: CASSLGTGAGQPQHF.

The chain recombines TRBV27 with TRBJ1-1, with 8 nucleotides matching TRBD1. The V gene's germline CDR1 is MNHEY and CDR2 SMNVEV (reference sequence). V trimming: 8 bases; J trimming: 4 bases; junction bases outside the gene matches: 3. The CDR3 is made up of 12 amino acids. The CDR3 here is CASRTGSTEAFF. The CDR3, as DNA: TGTGCCAGCCGGACAGGGAGCACTGAAGCTTTCTTT.

The J gene is TRBJ2-7, the V gene TRBV11-2, with D possibly being TRBD1 (5 bases). Germline V gene data show CDR1 as SGHAT and CDR2 as FQNNGV. The V end was cut by 0 bases, the J end by 0 bases, with 12 bases between. This CDR3 region has 16 residues. The CDR3 nucleotides read TGTGCCAGCAGCTTAGATTTTTGGACACCCTCCTACGAGCAGTACTTC. Translation: CASSLDFWTPSYEQYF.

V gene TRBV9 combines with J gene TRBJ2-7; D ambiguous. Trimming removed 0 bases at V and 2 bases at J, with 9 bases between. The length of the CDR3 is 14 residues. The V gene's germline CDR1 is SGDLS and CDR2 YYNGEE. DNA of the CDR3: TGTGCCAGCAGCGTAGAATCCCTTCCCTACGAGCAGTACTTC. Encoded protein: CASSVESLPYEQYF. Full variable domain (missing parts from reference TRBV9 and TRBJ2-7): DSGVTQTPKHLITATGQRVTLRCSPRSGDLSVYWYQQSLDQGLQFLIQYYNGEERAKGNILERFSAQQFPDLHSELNLSSLELGDSALYFCASSVESLPYEQYFGPGTRLTVT.

CDR3 loop: CASSARDRDNEQFF. Here the CDR3 DNA reads TGTGCCAGCAGCGCCCGGGACAGGGACAATGAGCAGTTCTTC. The chain combines TRBV11-3 with TRBJ2-1; 9 bases match TRBD1. The CDR3 is made up of 14 amino acids. Unmatched junction bases numbered 4, after V lost 5 bases and J lost 5 bases. CDR1 SGHNT and CDR2 YENEEA come from the germline V gene.

V is TRBV19 and J is TRBJ1-1; 9 nucleotides line up with TRBD1. V lost 5 bases, J lost 6 bases, and 16 bases stayed unmatched. Germline CDR1 is LNHDA and CDR2 is SQIVND (reference sequence). The CDR3 spans 17 residues. The CDR3 DNA follows: TGTGCCAGTAGTTTCAACCCCGGGACAGGGCGGGTGGCTGAAGCTTTCTTT. This codes for CASSFNPGTGRVAEAFF.

The genes are TRBV7-2 and TRBJ2-7, with TRBD1 identical over 8 bases. There are 15 residues in the CDR3. V shed 5 bases, J shed 12 bases, and the junction held 18 bases outside the gene matches. CDR1 and CDR2 (germline): SGHTA, FQGNSA. The CDR3 DNA sequence: TGTGCCAGCAGCGGTAACCTCGGGACAGGCCCTCTTCTGTACTTC. Its protein product is CASSGNLGTGPLLYF.

The rearrangement links TRBV6-4 to TRBJ1-5; D might be TRBD1 (5 bases). There are 15 residues in the CDR3. V lost 0 bases, J lost 7 bases, and 13 bases lay in between. The V gene's germline CDR1 is MRHNA and CDR2 SNTAGT. The CDR3, as DNA: TGTGCCAGCAGTGACTCGAAAGGGGAGGAGCAGCCCCAGCATTTT. The encoded protein is CASSDSKGEEQPQHF.

This chain joins TRBV4-2 and TRBJ1-6; 9 bases match TRBD1. Germline assignment: CDR1 LGHNA and CDR2 YNFKEQ. This CDR3 is 16 amino acids long. The V segment lost 4 bases and the J segment 4 bases; nucleotides outside the gene matches: 5. The CDR3 DNA follows: TGTGCCAGCAGCCCGGACAGGGGACTTTATAATTCACCCCTCCACTTT. It encodes CASSPDRGLYNSPLHF.

The CDR3 nucleotides read TGTGCCAGCTCACCAAATTCGTTTCACAGGGAAGCCTACGAGCAGTACTTC. Its translation is CASSPNSFHREAYEQYF. V is TRBV18 and J is TRBJ2-7, with D possibly being TRBD1 (6 bases). The CDR3 spans 17 residues. Per the germline V gene, CDR1 is KGHSH and CDR2 is LQKENI. V lost 2 bases and J 2 bases, leaving 19 bases between the germline ends.